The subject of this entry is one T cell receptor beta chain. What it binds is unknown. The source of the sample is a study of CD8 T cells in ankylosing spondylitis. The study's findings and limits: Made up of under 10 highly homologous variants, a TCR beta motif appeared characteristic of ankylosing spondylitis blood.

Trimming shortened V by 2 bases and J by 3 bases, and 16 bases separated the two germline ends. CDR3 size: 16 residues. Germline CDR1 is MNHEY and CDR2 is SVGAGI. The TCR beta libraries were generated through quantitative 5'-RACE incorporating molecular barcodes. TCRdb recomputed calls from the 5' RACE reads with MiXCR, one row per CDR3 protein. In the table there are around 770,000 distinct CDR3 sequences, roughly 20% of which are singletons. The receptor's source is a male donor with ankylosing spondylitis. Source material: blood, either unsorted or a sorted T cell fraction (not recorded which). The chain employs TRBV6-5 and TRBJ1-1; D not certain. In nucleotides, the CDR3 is TGTGCCAGCAGTTACGTGACAACACCTAGGGACACTGAAGCTTTCTTT. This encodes CASSYVTTPRDTEAFF.